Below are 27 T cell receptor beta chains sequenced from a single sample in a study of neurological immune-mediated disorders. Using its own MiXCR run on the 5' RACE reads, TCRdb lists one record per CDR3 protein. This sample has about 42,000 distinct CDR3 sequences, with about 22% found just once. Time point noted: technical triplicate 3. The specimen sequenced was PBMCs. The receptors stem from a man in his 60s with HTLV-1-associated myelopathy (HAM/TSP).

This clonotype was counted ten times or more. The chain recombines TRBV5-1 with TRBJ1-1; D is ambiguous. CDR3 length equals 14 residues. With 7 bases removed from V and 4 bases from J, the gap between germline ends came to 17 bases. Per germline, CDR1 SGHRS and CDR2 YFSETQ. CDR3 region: CASCPEGLGTEAFF. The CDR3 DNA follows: TGCGCCAGCTGCCCGGAGGGATTGGGCACTGAAGCTTTCTTT.

CDR3 nucleotides: TGCAGCGTTGCAGGGGCTAACTATGGCTACACCTTC. It yields the protein CSVAGANYGYTF. The chain recombines TRBV29-1 with TRBJ1-2; a possible D gene is TRBD1 (6 bases). This CDR3 comprises 12 residues. Germline V CDR1 and CDR2: SQVTM, ANQGSEA. Trimming cost V 4 bases and J 0 bases, with 6 bases left between them.

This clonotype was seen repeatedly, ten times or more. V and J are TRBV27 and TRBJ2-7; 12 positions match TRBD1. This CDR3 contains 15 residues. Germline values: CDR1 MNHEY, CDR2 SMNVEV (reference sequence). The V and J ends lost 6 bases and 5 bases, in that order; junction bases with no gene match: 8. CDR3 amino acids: CASRRPGTGGDEQYF. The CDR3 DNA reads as TGTGCCAGCAGACGCCCCGGGACAGGGGGCGACGAGCAGTACTTC.

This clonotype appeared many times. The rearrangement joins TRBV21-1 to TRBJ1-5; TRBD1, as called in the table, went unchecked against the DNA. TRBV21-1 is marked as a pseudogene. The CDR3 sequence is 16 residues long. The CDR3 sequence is CASSKDPGHFPQPQHF. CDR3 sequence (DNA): TGTGCCAGCAGCAAAGATCCGGGACACTTCCCTCAGCCCCAGCATTTT.

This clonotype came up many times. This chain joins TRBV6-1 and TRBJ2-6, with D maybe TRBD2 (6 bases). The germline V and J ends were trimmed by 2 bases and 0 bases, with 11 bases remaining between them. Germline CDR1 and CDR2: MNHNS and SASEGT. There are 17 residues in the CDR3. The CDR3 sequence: CASSETSGVSGANVLTF. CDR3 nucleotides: TGTGCCAGCAGTGAAACGTCGGGAGTCTCTGGGGCCAACGTCCTGACTTTC.

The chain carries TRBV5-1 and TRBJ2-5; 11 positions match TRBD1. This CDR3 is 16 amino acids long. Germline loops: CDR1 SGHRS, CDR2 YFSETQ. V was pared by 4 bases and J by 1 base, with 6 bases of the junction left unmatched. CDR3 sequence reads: CASSPGQGAIQETQYF. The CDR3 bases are TGCGCCAGCAGCCCCGGACAGGGGGCGATCCAAGAGACCCAGTACTTC.

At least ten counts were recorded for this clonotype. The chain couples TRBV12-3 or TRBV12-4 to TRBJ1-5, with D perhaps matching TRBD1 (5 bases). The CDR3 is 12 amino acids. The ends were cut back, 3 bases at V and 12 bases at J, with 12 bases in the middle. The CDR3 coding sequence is TGTGCCAGCAGTTTTACAGGAACGGACCAGCATTTT. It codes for CASSFTGTDQHF.

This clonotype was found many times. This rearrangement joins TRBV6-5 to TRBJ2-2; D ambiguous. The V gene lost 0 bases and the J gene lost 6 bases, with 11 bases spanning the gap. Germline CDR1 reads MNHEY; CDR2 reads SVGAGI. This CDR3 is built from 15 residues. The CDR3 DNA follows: TGTGCCAGCAGTTACTCGTTTACGAGTCCCGGGGAGCTGTTTTTT. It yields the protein CASSYSFTSPGELFF.

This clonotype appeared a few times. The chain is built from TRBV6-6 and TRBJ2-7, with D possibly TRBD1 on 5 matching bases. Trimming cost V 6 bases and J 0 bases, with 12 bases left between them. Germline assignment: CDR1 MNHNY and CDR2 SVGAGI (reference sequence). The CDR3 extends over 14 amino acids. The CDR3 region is CASRRTPSSYEQYF. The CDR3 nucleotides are TGTGCCAGCAGACGGACACCAAGCTCCTACGAGCAGTACTTC.

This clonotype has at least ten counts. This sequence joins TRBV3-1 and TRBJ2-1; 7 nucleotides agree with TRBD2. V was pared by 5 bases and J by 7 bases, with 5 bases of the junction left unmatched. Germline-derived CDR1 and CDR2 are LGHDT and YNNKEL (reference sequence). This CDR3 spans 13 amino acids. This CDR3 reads CASSLTSTNEQFF. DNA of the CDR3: TGTGCCAGCAGCTTGACTAGCACTAATGAGCAGTTCTTC.

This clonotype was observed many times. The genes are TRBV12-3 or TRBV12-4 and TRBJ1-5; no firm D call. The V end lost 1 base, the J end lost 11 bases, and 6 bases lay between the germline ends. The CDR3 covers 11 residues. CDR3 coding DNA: TGTGCCAGCAGTTTAGGGAGGACCCAGCATTTT. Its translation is CASSLGRTQHF.

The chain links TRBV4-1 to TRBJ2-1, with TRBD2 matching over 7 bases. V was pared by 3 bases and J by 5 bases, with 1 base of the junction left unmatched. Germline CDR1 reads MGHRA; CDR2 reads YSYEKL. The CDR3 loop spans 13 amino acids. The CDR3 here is CASSQGLHNEQFF. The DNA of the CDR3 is TGCGCCAGCAGCCAGGGACTACACAATGAGCAGTTCTTC.

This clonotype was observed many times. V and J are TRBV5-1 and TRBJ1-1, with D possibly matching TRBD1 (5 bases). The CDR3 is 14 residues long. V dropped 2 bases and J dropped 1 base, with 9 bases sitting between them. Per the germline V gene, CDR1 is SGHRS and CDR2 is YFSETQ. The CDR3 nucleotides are TGCGCCAGCAGCTTAGCAGGGTCGAACACTGAAGCTTTCTTT. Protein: CASSLAGSNTEAFF.

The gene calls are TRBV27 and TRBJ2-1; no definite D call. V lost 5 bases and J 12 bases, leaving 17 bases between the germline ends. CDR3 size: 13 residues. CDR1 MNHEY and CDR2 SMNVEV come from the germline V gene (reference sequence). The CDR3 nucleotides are TGTGCCAGCAGTCAGACCACCCTAGATTGGCAGTTCTTC. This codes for CASSQTTLDWQFF.

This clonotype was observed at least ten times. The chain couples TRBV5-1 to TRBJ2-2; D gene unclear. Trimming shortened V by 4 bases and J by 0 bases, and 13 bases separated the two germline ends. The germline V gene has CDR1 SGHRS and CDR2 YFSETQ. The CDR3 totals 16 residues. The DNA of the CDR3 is TGCGCCAGCAGCGAAGCTCGAGGAGCGAACACCGGGGAGCTGTTTTTT. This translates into CASSEARGANTGELFF.

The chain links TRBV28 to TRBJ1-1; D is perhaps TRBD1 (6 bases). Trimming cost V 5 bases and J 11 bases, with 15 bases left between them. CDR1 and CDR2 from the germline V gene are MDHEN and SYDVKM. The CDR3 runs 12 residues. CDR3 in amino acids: CASSQGRVGAFF. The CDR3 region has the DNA TGTGCCAGCAGTCAGGGGCGTGTGGGTGCTTTCTTT.

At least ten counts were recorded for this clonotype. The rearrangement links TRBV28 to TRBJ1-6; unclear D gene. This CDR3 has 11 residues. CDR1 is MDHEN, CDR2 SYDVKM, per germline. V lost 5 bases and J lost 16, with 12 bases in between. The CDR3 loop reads CASSRTGRLHF. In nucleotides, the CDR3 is TGTGCCAGCAGTCGTACTGGCAGACTCCACTTT.

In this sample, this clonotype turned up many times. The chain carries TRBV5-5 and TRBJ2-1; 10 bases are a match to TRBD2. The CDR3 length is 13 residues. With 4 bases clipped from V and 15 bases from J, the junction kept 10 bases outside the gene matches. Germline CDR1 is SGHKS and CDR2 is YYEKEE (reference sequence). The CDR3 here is CASSRTSGEGSFF. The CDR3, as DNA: TGTGCCAGCAGCCGGACTAGCGGAGAAGGCTCGTTCTTC.

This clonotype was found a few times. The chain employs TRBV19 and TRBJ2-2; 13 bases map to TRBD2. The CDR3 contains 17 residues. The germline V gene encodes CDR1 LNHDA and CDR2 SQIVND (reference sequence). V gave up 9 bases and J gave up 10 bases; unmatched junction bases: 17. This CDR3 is CASKRTSGSGGPSELFF. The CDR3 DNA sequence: TGTGCCAGCAAGCGGACTAGCGGGAGTGGGGGTCCCTCGGAGCTGTTTTTT.

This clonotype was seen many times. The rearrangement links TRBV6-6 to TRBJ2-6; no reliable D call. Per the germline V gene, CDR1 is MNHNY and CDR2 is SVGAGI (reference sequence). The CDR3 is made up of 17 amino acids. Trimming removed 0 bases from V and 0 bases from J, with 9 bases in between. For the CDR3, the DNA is TGTGCCAGCAGTTACTCGAAAAGGGTCTCTGGGGCCAACGTCCTGACTTTC. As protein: CASSYSKRVSGANVLTF.

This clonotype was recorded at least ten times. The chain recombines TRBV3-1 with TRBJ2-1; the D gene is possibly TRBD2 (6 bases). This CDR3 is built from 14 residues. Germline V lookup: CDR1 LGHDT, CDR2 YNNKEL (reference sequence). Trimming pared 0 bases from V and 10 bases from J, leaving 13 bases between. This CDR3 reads CASSQDGGADEQFF. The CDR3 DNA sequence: TGTGCCAGCAGCCAAGACGGAGGGGCCGACGAGCAGTTCTTC.

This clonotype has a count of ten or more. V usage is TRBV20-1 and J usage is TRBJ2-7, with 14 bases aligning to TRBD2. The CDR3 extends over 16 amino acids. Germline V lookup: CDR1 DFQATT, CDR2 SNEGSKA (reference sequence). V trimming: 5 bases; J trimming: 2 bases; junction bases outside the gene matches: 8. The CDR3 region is CSALGTSGSATYEQYF. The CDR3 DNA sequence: TGCAGTGCTCTGGGGACTAGCGGGAGCGCCACCTACGAGCAGTACTTC.

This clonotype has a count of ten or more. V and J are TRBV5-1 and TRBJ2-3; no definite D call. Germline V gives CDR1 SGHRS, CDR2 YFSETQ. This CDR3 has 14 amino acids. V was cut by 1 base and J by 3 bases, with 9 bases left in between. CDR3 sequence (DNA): TGCGCCAGCAGCTTGAATGGTGGGACAGATACGCAGTATTTT. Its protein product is CASSLNGGTDTQYF.

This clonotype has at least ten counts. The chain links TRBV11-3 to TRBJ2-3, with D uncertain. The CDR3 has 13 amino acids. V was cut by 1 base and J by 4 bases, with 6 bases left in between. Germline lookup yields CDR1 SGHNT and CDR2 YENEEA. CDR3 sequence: CASSLAGADTQYF. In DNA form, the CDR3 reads TGTGCCAGCAGCTTAGCAGGAGCAGATACGCAGTATTTT.

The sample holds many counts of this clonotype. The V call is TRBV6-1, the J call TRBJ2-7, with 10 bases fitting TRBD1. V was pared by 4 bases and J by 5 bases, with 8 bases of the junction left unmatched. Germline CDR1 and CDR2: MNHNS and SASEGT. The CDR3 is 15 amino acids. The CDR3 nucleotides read TGTGCCAGCAGTGGCCAGTGGACAGGGGGAAACGAGCAGTACTTC. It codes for CASSGQWTGGNEQYF.

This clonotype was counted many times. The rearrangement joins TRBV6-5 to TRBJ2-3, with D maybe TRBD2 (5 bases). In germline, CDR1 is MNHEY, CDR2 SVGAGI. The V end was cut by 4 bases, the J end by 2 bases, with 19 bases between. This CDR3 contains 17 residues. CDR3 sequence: CASSFSSWTLHTDTQYF. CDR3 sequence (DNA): TGTGCCAGCAGTTTCTCTTCTTGGACTCTCCACACAGATACGCAGTATTTT.

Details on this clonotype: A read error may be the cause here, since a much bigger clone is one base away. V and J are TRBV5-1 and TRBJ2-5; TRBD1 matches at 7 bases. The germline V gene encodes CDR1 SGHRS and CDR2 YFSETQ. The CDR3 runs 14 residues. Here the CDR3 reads CAISQGTDGSTQYF. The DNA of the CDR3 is TGCGCCATCAGCCAAGGGACAGACGGTTCAACCCAGTACTTC.